A single TCR beta chain is shown here with its context. Looked up from germline, CDR1 is SGHRS and CDR2 is YFSETQ. The CDR3 loop spans 15 amino acids. V shed 1 base, J shed 7 bases, and the junction held 8 bases outside the gene matches. This record belongs to a study of T cell changes during pregnancy in multiple sclerosis. Some clones are missing from TCRdb's copy, which holds only in-frame ones; the method was immunoSEQ multiplex PCR. This sample carries 39,000 or so clones, about 93% of them seen once, and the ten largest clones take about 0.37%. The rearrangement joins TRBV5-1 to TRBJ2-1; 7 nucleotides agree with TRBD1. Sequenced material: CD4+ T cells from peripheral blood mononuclear cells, taken after pregnancy. The origin of this receptor is a female donor in good health, enrolled as a control in a pregnancy study. Here the CDR3 reads CASSLTQNRGNEQFF. CDR3 DNA sequence: TGCGCCAGCAGCTTGACCCAAAACAGGGGTAATGAGCAGTTCTTC.